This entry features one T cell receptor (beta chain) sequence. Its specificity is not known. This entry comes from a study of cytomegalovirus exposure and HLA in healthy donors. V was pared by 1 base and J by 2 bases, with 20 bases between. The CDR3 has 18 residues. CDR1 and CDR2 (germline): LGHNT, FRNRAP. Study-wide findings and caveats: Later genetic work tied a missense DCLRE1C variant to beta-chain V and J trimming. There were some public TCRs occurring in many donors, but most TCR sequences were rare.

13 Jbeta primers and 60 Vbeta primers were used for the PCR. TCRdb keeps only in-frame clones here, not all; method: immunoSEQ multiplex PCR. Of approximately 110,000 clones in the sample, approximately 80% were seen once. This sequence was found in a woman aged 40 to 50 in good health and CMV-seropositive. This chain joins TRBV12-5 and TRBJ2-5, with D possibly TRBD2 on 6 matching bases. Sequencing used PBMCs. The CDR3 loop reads CASGLDQGSVGGQETQYF. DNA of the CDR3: TGTGCTAGTGGTTTGGACCAAGGGAGTGTGGGAGGTCAAGAGACCCAGTACTTC.